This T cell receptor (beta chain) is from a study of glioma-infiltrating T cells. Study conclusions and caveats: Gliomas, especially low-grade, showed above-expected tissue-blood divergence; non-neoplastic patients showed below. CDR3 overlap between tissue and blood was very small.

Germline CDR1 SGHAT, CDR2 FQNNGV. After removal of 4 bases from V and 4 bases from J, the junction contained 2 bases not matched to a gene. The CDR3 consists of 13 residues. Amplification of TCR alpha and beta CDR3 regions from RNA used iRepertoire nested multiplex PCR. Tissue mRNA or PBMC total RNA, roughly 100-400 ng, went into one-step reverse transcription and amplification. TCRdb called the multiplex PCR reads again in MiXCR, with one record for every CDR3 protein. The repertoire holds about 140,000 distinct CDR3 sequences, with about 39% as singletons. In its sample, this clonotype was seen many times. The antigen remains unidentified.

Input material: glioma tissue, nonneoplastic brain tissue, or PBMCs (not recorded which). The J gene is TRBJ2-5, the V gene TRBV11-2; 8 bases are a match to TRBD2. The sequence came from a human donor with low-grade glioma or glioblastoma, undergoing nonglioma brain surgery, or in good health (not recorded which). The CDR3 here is CASSSGLAETQYF. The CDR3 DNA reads TGTGCCAGCAGCTCCGGACTAGCAGAGACCCAGTACTTC.